These 15 T cell receptor beta chains came from one sample sequenced in a study of TIL therapy for anti-PD-1-resistant metastatic lung cancer (dated by TCRdb to the early 2020s). In the paper's terms, the time point label means: pre-treatment sample, taken before nivolumab and TIL therapy. The baseline tumor samples, taken from the same resection that was used to grow TIL, were excised metastases, most often pleural nodules or supraclavicular lymph nodes. TCR beta CDR3 regions were amplified from genomic DNA with the immunoSEQ v3 hsTCRB kit using bias-controlled multiplex PCR. TCRdb took this table from immuneACCESS and kept in-frame rearrangements with V and J called. Such tables lack part of the clones; where checked against another copy, unresolved V genes explain under half of the gap, and the rest is unexplained. Across this sample there are approximately 95,000 clones, with around three fifths seen only once. Together, the top ten hold 9.5% to 13% of the sample.

Sample: tumor tissue, taken at baseline. These receptors were collected from a person aged 25 to 79 with non-small cell lung cancer.

V and J are TRBV5-6 and TRBJ1-2; 8 nucleotides agree with TRBD1. CDR1 is SGHDT, CDR2 YYEEEE, per germline. The trim removed 4 bases at V and 4 bases at J, leaving 6 bases unmatched. The CDR3 runs to 14 residues. The CDR3 protein is CASSVPTGVYGYTF. In nucleotides, the CDR3 is TGTGCCAGCAGCGTGCCGACAGGGGTCTATGGCTACACCTTC.

This clone showed up just a few times. V and J are TRBV28 and TRBJ2-2; the D gene is possibly TRBD1 (5 bases). V lost 5 bases and J lost 6, with 13 bases in between. Per the germline V gene, CDR1 is MDHEN and CDR2 is SYDVKM. CDR3 length: 14 amino acids. CDR3 sequence (DNA): TGTGCCAGCAGTACCCCCCAGGGCGCCGGGGAGCTGTTTTTT. As protein: CASSTPQGAGELFF.

In this sample, this clone turned up once. In DNA form, the CDR3 reads TGCGCCAGCAGATTAGCGGGGGCGTACAATGAGCAGTTCTTC. This codes for CASRLAGAYNEQFF. The V gene is TRBV5-1, the J gene TRBJ2-1; TRBD2 matches at 9 bases. From germline, CDR1 is SGHRS and CDR2 YFSETQ. Germline trimming cut 5 bases from V and 4 bases from J; bases unmatched to any gene: 4. The CDR3 loop spans 14 amino acids.

V usage is TRBV4-2 and J usage is TRBJ2-5; no clear D gene. CDR1 is LGHNA and CDR2 is YNFKEQ in the germline V gene. Trimming pared 2 bases from V and 0 bases from J, leaving 13 bases between. The CDR3 is made up of 16 amino acids. The CDR3 nucleotides are TGTGCCAGCAGCCAAAGTGCTGACGGAAACCAAGAGACCCAGTACTTC. The encoded protein is CASSQSADGNQETQYF.

This chain connects TRBV7-9 to TRBJ2-7; unclear D gene. Germline V lookup: CDR1 SEHNR, CDR2 FQNEAQ (reference sequence). The ends were cut back, 1 base at V and 2 bases at J, with 9 bases in the middle. There are 14 residues in the CDR3. The CDR3 DNA sequence: TGTGCCAGCAGCTTAGGTGGGGTGGCCTACGAGCAGTACTTC. This gives the protein CASSLGGVAYEQYF.

The chain combines TRBV7-8 with TRBJ2-3, with D possibly TRBD1 on 6 matching bases. Trimming stripped 3 bases from V and 0 bases from J, with 16 bases between. Germline CDR1 SGHVS, CDR2 FQNEAQ. This CDR3 has 17 amino acids. This CDR3 reads CASSLLGAATSTDTQYF. In DNA, the CDR3 is TGTGCCAGCAGCTTGCTGGGGGCGGCTACTAGCACAGATACGCAGTATTTT.

The rearrangement uses TRBV6-2 or TRBV6-3 and TRBJ2-7; 9 nucleotides agree with TRBD2. Germline values: CDR1 MNHEY, CDR2 SVGEGT. V lost 2 bases to trimming and J lost 0 bases; unmatched junction nucleotides: 11. This CDR3 has 18 residues. Here the CDR3 reads CASSYGHLAGVSSYEQYF. The CDR3 DNA reads TGTGCCAGCAGTTACGGCCATTTAGCGGGGGTGTCCTCCTACGAGCAGTACTTC.

This clone has only one observation. Other nucleotide sequences from this sample produce the same CDR3. This chain joins TRBV7-3 and TRBJ1-6; D is unclear. Germline V gene lookup returns CDR1 SGHTA and CDR2 FQGTGA. The CDR3 runs to 14 residues. Trimming pared 0 bases from V and 7 bases from J, leaving 7 bases between. CDR3 nucleotides: TGTGCCAGCAGCTTAACAGGGCTCAATTCACCCCTCCACTTT. Translating gives CASSLTGLNSPLHF. Filled out from reference TRBV7-3 and TRBJ1-6, the complete variable domain reads GAGVSQTPSNKVTEKGKYVELRCDPISGHTALYWYRQSLGQGPEFLIYFQGTGAADDSGLPNDRFFAVRPEGSVSTLKIQRTERGDSAVYLCASSLTGLNSPLHFGNGTRLTVT.

The chain carries TRBV7-2 and TRBJ2-3; 14 nucleotides line up with TRBD2. Germline V gene data show CDR1 as SGHTA and CDR2 as FQGNSA. After removal of 4 bases from V and 5 bases from J, the junction contained 5 bases not matched to a gene. The CDR3 totals 16 residues. The CDR3 nucleotides read TGTGCCAGCAGCTCCAGACTAGCGGGGGGGCAAGATACGCAGTATTTT. It specifies CASSSRLAGGQDTQYF.

The genes are TRBV4-1 and TRBJ2-7; D unresolved. This CDR3 has 15 amino acids. The germline V gene has CDR1 MGHRA and CDR2 YSYEKL. V lost 1 base, J lost 4 bases, and 14 bases lay in between. This chain's CDR3 is CASSQGTPVFYEQYF. The DNA of the CDR3 is TGCGCCAGCAGCCAAGGTACACCGGTATTTTACGAGCAGTACTTC.

The genes are TRBV30 and TRBJ1-4; no reliable D call. There are 11 residues in the CDR3. The V gene's germline CDR1 is GTSNPN and CDR2 SVGIG (reference sequence). Trimming pared 1 base from V and 13 bases from J, leaving 10 bases between. CDR3 protein: CAWSGAVGLFF. The DNA for the CDR3 is TGTGCCTGGAGTGGGGCAGTGGGACTGTTTTTT. Full variable domain (remainder filled in from reference TRBV30 and TRBJ1-4): SQTIHQWPATLVQPVGSPLSLECTVEGTSNPNLYWYRQAAGRGLQLLFYSVGIGQISSEVPQNLSASRPQDRQFILSSKKLLLSDSGFYLCAWSGAVGLFFGSGTQLSVL.

V usage is TRBV28 and J usage is TRBJ2-7; 9 bases are shared with TRBD1. Germline CDR1 MDHEN, CDR2 SYDVKM. V lost 2 bases to trimming and J lost 6 bases; unmatched junction nucleotides: 5. The CDR3 is 14 amino acids. The CDR3 nucleotides read TGTGCCAGCAGTTTACGGACAGGGGTTCGCGAGCAGTACTTC. This translates into CASSLRTGVREQYF.

The rearrangement links TRBV9 to TRBJ2-3, with a weak D call TRBD1 (6 bases). Per germline, CDR1 SGDLS and CDR2 YYNGEE. This CDR3 region has 17 residues. The V and J ends lost 0 bases and 0 bases respectively, with 14 bases between them. The CDR3 DNA sequence: TGTGCCAGCAGCGTAGGAAGGGGGACACCTAGCACAGATACGCAGTATTTT. This gives the protein CASSVGRGTPSTDTQYF.

V usage is TRBV28 and J usage is TRBJ2-3, with D maybe TRBD1 (6 bases). The CDR3 is 15 amino acids. Trimming pared 5 bases from V and 3 bases from J, leaving 15 bases between. Per germline, CDR1 MDHEN and CDR2 SYDVKM. DNA of the CDR3: TGTGCCAGCAGTCCCCAGGGGATAGGTACAGATACGCAGTATTTT. Amino acids: CASSPQGIGTDTQYF.

This clone was found a few times. The chain employs TRBV18 and TRBJ1-1; tentatively, D is TRBD1 (5 bases). Germline values: CDR1 KGHSH, CDR2 LQKENI. The V gene lost 4 bases and the J gene lost 0 bases, with 15 bases spanning the gap. This CDR3 is 16 amino acids long. CDR3 sequence (DNA): TGTGCCAGCTCACGACCCCGGGGGATCATGAACACTGAAGCTTTCTTT. Its protein is CASSRPRGIMNTEAFF. Variable domain in full (rest from reference TRBV18 and TRBJ1-1): NAGVMQNPRHLVRRRGQEARLRCSPMKGHSHVYWYRQLPEEGLKFMVYLQKENIIDESGMPKERFSAEFPKEGPSILRIQQVVRGDSAAYFCASSRPRGIMNTEAFFGQGTRLTVV.